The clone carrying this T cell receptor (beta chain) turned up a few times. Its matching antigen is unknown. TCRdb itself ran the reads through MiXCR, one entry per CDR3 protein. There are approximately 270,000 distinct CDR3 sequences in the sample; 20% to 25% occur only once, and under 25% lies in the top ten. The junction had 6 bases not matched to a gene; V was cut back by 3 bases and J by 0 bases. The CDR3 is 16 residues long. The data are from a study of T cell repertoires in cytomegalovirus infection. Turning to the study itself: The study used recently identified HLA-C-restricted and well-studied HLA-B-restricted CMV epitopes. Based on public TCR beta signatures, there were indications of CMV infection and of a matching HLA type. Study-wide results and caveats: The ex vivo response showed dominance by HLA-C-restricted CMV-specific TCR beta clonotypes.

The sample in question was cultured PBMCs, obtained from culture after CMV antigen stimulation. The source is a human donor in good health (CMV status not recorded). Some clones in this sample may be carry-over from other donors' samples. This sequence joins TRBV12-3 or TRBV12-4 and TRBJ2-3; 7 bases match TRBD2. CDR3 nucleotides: TGTGCCAGCAGTTTTAAGGCGGGAGAGAGCACAGATACGCAGTATTTT. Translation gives CASSFKAGESTDTQYF.